This entry is about one T cell receptor beta chain. What the recovered Cohort 3 donors had was two negative PCRs, clearance, or symptom resolution. The source of the sample is a study of blood T cell repertoires in COVID-19. Across the whole study: In each case, the material was cDNA or gDNA derived from T cells, B-cell-depleted T cells, or PBMCs.

The CDR3 totals 13 residues. V lost 11 bases, J lost 5 bases, and 6 bases stayed unmatched. CDR1 is MDHEN, CDR2 SYDVKM, per germline. Produced via immunoSEQ multiplex PCR; TCRdb's table is partial and in-frame only. The sample holds 300,000 or so clones; about 88% are singletons and the top ten take approximately 0.93%. The TCR originated in a young woman who had recovered from COVID-19. Sample: PBMCs or T cells enriched from blood (not recorded which). This rearrangement joins TRBV28 to TRBJ1-6; 7 nucleotides align to TRBD1. The CDR3 nucleotides read TGTGCCGCACGGGACAGTCATAATTCACCCCTCCACTTT. Translation: CAARDSHNSPLHF.